What follows are 25 T cell receptor beta chains derived from one specimen sequenced in a study of Ad26.COV2.S vaccination and SARS-CoV-2 variants. Profiling relied on immunoSEQ multiplex PCR, and the TCRdb table lists in-frame clones only, not all of them. The profile shows about 260,000 clones, approximately 90% of them singletons. As to treatment: around 19 received Ad26.COV2.S at low or high dose, single or two shots; roughly five received placebo; per-sample allocation not given. Repertoires come from day 63 after the first vaccine or placebo injection. The sequencing here drew on peripheral blood, taken in a trial of Ad26.COV2.S vaccine versus placebo. The receptors stem from a person aged 18-60 years who received the Ad26.COV2.S COVID-19 vaccine or a placebo.

This rearrangement joins TRBV6-1 to TRBJ2-7; D is unclear. The germline V gene encodes CDR1 MNHNS and CDR2 SASEGT. The length of the CDR3 is 13 residues. The ends were cut back, 0 bases at V and 3 bases at J, with 6 bases in the middle. CDR3 in DNA: TGTGCCAGCAGTGAAGCGACCGTCTACGAGCAGTACGTC. This translates into CASSEATVYEQYV.

This sequence joins TRBV5-1 and TRBJ1-2, with D possibly TRBD1 on 5 matching bases. The CDR3 extends over 13 amino acids. V lost 2 bases, J lost 3 bases, and 8 bases lay in between. Germline lookup yields CDR1 SGHRS and CDR2 YFSETQ. In nucleotides, the CDR3 is TGCGCCAGCAGCTTCGGGGGGGACTATGGCTACACCTTC. Translating it yields CASSFGGDYGYTF.

J is TRBJ1-1 and V is TRBV10-2; the match to TRBD1 covers 9 bases. V gave up 2 bases and J gave up 5 bases; unmatched junction bases: 6. The CDR3 is 15 amino acids. Germline V gives CDR1 WSHSY, CDR2 SAAADI. The CDR3 region has the DNA TGCGCCAGCAGTGAGCCCGGGACAGGGAAGACTGAAGCTTTCTTT. Protein: CASSEPGTGKTEAFF.

DNA of the CDR3: TGTGCCAGCAGCTTGGTAGGCGATTCACCCCTCCACTTT. Translating it yields CASSLVGDSPLHF. This sequence joins TRBV11-3 and TRBJ1-6; D is undetermined. Trimming stripped 3 bases from V and 8 bases from J, with 8 bases between. Germline CDR1 SGHNT, CDR2 YENEEA. The CDR3 runs 13 residues.

The chain links TRBV6-2 or TRBV6-3 to TRBJ2-6; D is unclear. V lost 1 base to trimming and J lost 0 bases, with 1 base between them. Germline CDR1 reads MNHEY; CDR2 reads SVGEGT. CDR3 length: 14 amino acids. The CDR3 protein is CASSYFSGANVLTF. CDR3 nucleotides: TGTGCCAGCAGTTACTTCTCTGGGGCCAACGTCCTGACTTTC.

This sequence joins TRBV7-8 and TRBJ1-5; D not certain. Germline assignment: CDR1 SGHVS and CDR2 FQNEAQ. The CDR3 loop spans 15 amino acids. V was pared by 4 bases and J by 4 bases, with 14 bases between. CDR3 protein: CASSSRRLPNQPQHF. The DNA of the CDR3 is TGTGCCAGCAGCTCCCGGCGCCTGCCAAATCAGCCCCAGCATTTT.

This rearrangement joins TRBV6-2 or TRBV6-3 to TRBJ1-2; D might be TRBD1 (6 bases). Trimming shortened V by 6 bases and J by 2 bases, and 16 bases separated the two germline ends. The germline V gene has CDR1 MNHEY and CDR2 SVGEGT. This CDR3 comprises 15 residues. The CDR3 DNA follows: TGTGCCAGCAGCCCCCAGACAGGCAGAAACTATGGCTACACCTTC. Encoded protein: CASSPQTGRNYGYTF.

This rearrangement joins TRBV19 to TRBJ2-3; D may be TRBD2 (5 bases). Trimming left V 4 bases short and J 0 bases short, with 8 bases between. Germline-derived CDR1 and CDR2 are LNHDA and SQIVND (reference sequence). The CDR3 length is 14 residues. The CDR3 region is CASSKAGSTDTQYF. Written as DNA, the CDR3 is TGTGCCAGTAGTAAGGCGGGCAGCACAGATACGCAGTATTTT.

This chain connects TRBV7-2 to TRBJ1-2, with 7 bases matching TRBD1. The CDR3 consists of 15 residues. With 3 bases clipped from V and 6 bases from J, the junction kept 10 bases outside the gene matches. The germline V gene encodes CDR1 SGHTA and CDR2 FQGNSA. The CDR3 region is CASSFKTGATDGYTF. The CDR3 nucleotides are TGTGCCAGCAGCTTCAAAACAGGGGCCACGGATGGCTACACCTTC. Filled out from reference TRBV7-2 and TRBJ1-2, the complete variable domain reads GAGVSQSPSNKVTEKGKDVELRCDPISGHTALYWYRQSLGQGLEFLIYFQGNSAPDKSGLPSDRFSAERTGGSVSTLTIQRTQQEDSAVYLCASSFKTGATDGYTFGSGTRLTVV.

The rearrangement uses TRBV6-2 or TRBV6-3 and TRBJ2-7, with 8 positions matching TRBD2. V lost 0 bases, J lost 3 bases, and 10 bases stayed unmatched. The germline V gene has CDR1 MNHEY and CDR2 SVGEGT. The CDR3 has 17 amino acids. The CDR3 sequence: CASSYSVGRGLIYEQYV. The CDR3 coding sequence is TGTGCCAGCAGTTACTCGGTCGGGAGGGGTCTAATCTACGAGCAGTACGTC.

This sequence joins TRBV3-1 (or the pseudogene TRBV3-2) and TRBJ1-2, with D perhaps matching TRBD1 (5 bases). Trimming took 3 bases from V and 5 from J, leaving 13 bases between them. CDR3 length: 14 residues. Germline CDR1 reads LGHDT; CDR2 reads YNNKEL (reference sequence). For the CDR3, the DNA is TGTGCCAGCAGCCACGGGGGAAAGGGGTATGGCTACACCTTC. This sequence encodes CASSHGGKGYGYTF.

The rearrangement uses TRBV21-1 and TRBJ2-7; the DNA was not compared with TRBD2, the D call given in the table. TRBV21-1 is labeled a pseudogene. The CDR3 runs 13 residues. The CDR3 DNA is TGTGCGCGGTGTGCGGGGGGCTCCTACGAGCAGTACGTC. Its protein product is CARCAGGSYEQYV.

The genes are TRBV2 and TRBJ2-2; D perhaps matches TRBD2 (6 bases). The CDR3 runs 14 residues. Germline CDR1 and CDR2: SNHLY and FYNNEI. V was shortened by 4 bases and J by 4 bases, with 10 bases between the two germline ends. The CDR3 loop reads CASSGGTFTGELFF. CDR3 in DNA: TGTGCCAGCAGTGGCGGGACTTTCACCGGGGAGCTGTTTTTT.

The chain has TRBV13 and TRBJ2-5, with D uncertain. CDR3 size: 14 residues. V was cut by 2 bases and J by 5 bases, with 12 bases left in between. Germline-derived CDR1 and CDR2 are PRHDT and FYEKMQ (reference sequence). The CDR3 region is CASSLRAARETQYF. The CDR3 nucleotides are TGTGCCAGCAGCTTACGCGCGGCCAGGGAGACCCAGTACTTC.

This clone has more than one count but fewer than ten. The chain couples TRBV4-1 to TRBJ2-3, with 8 bases aligning to TRBD2. The CDR3 loop spans 17 amino acids. J lost 0 bases, V lost 0 bases, and 5 bases had no gene match. Germline V gene sequence: CDR1 MGHRA, CDR2 YSYEKL. CDR3 DNA: TGCGCCAGCAGCCAAGAGTTCAAGCGGGGGAGCACAGATACGCAGTATTTT. Its translation: CASSQEFKRGSTDTQYF.

The chain has TRBV5-1 and TRBJ2-5; 7 positions match TRBD2. J was trimmed by 5 bases and V by 0 bases; bases with no gene match: 10. The CDR3 runs 16 residues. Germline values: CDR1 SGHRS, CDR2 YFSETQ. CDR3 nucleotide sequence: TGCGCCAGCAGCTTGGCCGGCGGGGGTGGAGGGGAGACCCAGTACTTC. Residues: CASSLAGGGGGETQYF.

The J gene is TRBJ1-1, the V gene TRBV29-1; the D gene is possibly TRBD1 (5 bases). Germline CDR1 and CDR2: SQVTM and ANQGSEA. V lost 3 bases to trimming and J lost 0 bases, with 11 bases between them. The CDR3 spans 14 residues. CDR3 sequence reads: CSVDWGQMNTEAFF. CDR3 in DNA: TGCAGCGTTGATTGGGGCCAGATGAACACTGAAGCTTTCTTT.

The rearrangement uses TRBV2 and TRBJ1-4; D may be TRBD1 (5 bases). The CDR3 is 14 residues long. Between the trimmed V and J ends, which lost 6 bases and 5 bases, there was a span of 13 bases. Per germline, CDR1 SNHLY and CDR2 FYNNEI. CDR3 in DNA: TGTGCCAGCAGAATCACAGGCTACAATGAAAAACTGTTTTTT. This codes for CASRITGYNEKLFF.

This clone was picked up one time. The genes are TRBV7-8 and TRBJ2-1, with TRBD1 as a possible D gene (5 bases). Germline CDR1 is SGHVS and CDR2 is FQNEAQ. With 7 bases removed from V and 7 bases from J, the gap between germline ends came to 23 bases. This CDR3 is built from 16 residues. CDR3 sequence reads: CASTPTGRVSTNEQFF. CDR3 bases: TGTGCCAGCACCCCGACGGGCAGGGTTAGTACGAATGAGCAGTTCTTC.

The chain uses TRBV7-8 and TRBJ2-3; 11 positions agree with TRBD2. After removal of 3 bases from V and 1 base from J, the junction contained 9 bases not matched to a gene. The CDR3 sequence is 18 residues long. Germline CDR1 reads SGHVS; CDR2 reads FQNEAQ. CDR3 residues: CASSFERETSGGTDTQYF. The CDR3 bases are TGTGCCAGCAGCTTCGAACGGGAGACTAGCGGGGGCACAGATACGCAGTATTTT.

The chain combines TRBV4-1 with TRBJ1-2, with 8 bases identical to TRBD1. This CDR3 region has 17 residues. V was clipped by 5 bases and J by 0 bases; unmatched bases: 11. Germline-derived CDR1 and CDR2 are MGHRA and YSYEKL. DNA for the CDR3: TGCGCCAGCAGCACCCGGACAGGGATACCCTCTAACTATGGCTACACCTTC. It yields the protein CASSTRTGIPSNYGYTF.

The chain employs TRBV24-1 and TRBJ2-7, with a weak D call TRBD2 (6 bases). The CDR3 loop spans 13 amino acids. Germline V gene data show CDR1 as KGHDR and CDR2 as SFDVKD. The V and J ends lost 3 bases and 5 bases respectively, with 10 bases between them. DNA of the CDR3: TGTGCCACCAGTGATAAGTGGGAGGACGAGCAGTACTTC. It encodes CATSDKWEDEQYF.

The CDR3 sequence is CASSQVRTLEETQYF. The CDR3 region has the DNA TGTGCCAGCAGCCAGGTCCGGACACTCGAAGAGACCCAGTACTTC. The chain uses TRBV13 and TRBJ2-5, with D possibly TRBD1 on 5 matching bases. The ends were cut back, 5 bases at V and 3 bases at J, with 16 bases in the middle. Per the germline V gene, CDR1 is PRHDT and CDR2 is FYEKMQ (reference sequence). This CDR3 has 15 amino acids.

This chain uses TRBV7-6 with TRBJ2-7; 7 bases align to TRBD1. Germline values: CDR1 SGHVS, CDR2 FNYEAQ. J was trimmed by 1 base and V by 1 base; bases with no gene match: 4. The CDR3 is 15 amino acids. CDR3 sequence (DNA): TGTGCCAGCAGCTTAGGACAGGGCGTTTCCTACGAGCAGTACGTC. This translates into CASSLGQGVSYEQYV.

The chain combines TRBV6-6 with TRBJ2-2; D is perhaps TRBD1 or TRBD2 (5 bases each). Trimming removed 5 bases from V and 0 bases from J, with 13 bases in between. The CDR3 has 16 amino acids. Germline V lookup: CDR1 MNHNY, CDR2 SVGAGI (reference sequence). Written as DNA, the CDR3 is TGTGCCAGCAGTCCAATGGGGGTTCCGAACACCGGGGAGCTGTTTTTT. Translating gives CASSPMGVPNTGELFF.